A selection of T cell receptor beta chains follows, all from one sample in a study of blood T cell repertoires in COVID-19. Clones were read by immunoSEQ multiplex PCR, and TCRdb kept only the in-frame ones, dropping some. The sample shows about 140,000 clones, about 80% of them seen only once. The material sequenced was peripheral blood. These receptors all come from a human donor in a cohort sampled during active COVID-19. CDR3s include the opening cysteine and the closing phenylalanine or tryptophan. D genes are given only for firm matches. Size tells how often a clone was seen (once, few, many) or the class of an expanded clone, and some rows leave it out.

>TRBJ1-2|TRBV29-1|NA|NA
TGCAGCGGGGTTCTAGCTAACTATGGCTACACCTTC
CSGVLANYGYTF
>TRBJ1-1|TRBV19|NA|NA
TGTGCCAGTAGTCCGGGACATCAGAACACTGAAGCTTTCTTT
CASSPGHQNTEAFF
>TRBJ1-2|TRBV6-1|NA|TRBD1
TGTGCCAGCAGGGAAAGGGAGGGGACAGGGACGTCTAACTATGGCTACACCTTC
CASREREGTGTSNYGYTF
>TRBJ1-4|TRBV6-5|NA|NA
TGTGCCAGCAGGCGGGATGAAAAACTGTTTTTT
CASRRDEKLFF
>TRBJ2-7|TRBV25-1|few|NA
TGTGCCAGCACTCCCACCGGTTCGGCGGTGCAGTACGAGCAGTACTTC
CASTPTGSAVQYEQYF
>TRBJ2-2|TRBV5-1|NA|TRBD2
TGCGCCAGCAGCTTGGCCGGTTTTGGGGGGGCGAACACCGGGGAGCTGTTTTTT
CASSLAGFGGANTGELFF
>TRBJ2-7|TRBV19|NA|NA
TGTGCCAGTAGTACCGGGGGGCGCTTTTCCGAGCAGTACTTC
CASSTGGRFSEQYF
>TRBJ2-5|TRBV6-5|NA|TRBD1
TGTGCCAGCCGACAGGGGGCTACGCAAGAGACCCAGTACTTC
CASRQGATQETQYF
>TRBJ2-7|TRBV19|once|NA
TGTGCCAGTAGTATCACCAGCTCCTACGAGCAGTACTTC
CASSITSSYEQYF
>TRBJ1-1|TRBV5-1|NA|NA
TGCGCCAGCGCCGAAGCGGGTTACGGAAACACTGAAGCTTTCTTT
CASAEAGYGNTEAFF
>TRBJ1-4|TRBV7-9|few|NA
TGTGCCAGCAGCGCTCAACAGGGAGAAAAACTGTTTTTT
CASSAQQGEKLFF
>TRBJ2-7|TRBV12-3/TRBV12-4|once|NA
TGTGCCAGCAGTTTCGGGAACGAGCAGTACTTC
CASSFGNEQYF
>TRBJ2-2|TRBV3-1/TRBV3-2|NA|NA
TGTGCCAGCAGCCTCGGGGTCACCGGGGAGCTGTTTTTT
CASSLGVTGELFF
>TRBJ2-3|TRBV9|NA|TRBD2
TGTGCCAGCAGCTTCTCCCCCGGGGGGGCCGGAGATACGCAGTATTTT
CASSFSPGGAGDTQYF
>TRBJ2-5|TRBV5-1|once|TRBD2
TGCGCCAGCAGCTCTCTAGGAGCGGGGGAAGAGACCCAGTACTTC
CASSSLGAGEETQYF
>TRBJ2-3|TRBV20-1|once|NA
TGCAGTGCTAGACCCGGGAATACGCAGTATTTT
CSARPGNTQYF
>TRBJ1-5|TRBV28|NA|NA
TGTGCCAGCAGCCCCCTTACAGGTTCGGCTAGCGGTCAGCCCCAGCATTTT
CASSPLTGSASGQPQHF
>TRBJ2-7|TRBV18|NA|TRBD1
TGTGCCAGCTCACCACGCGGGACAGGGAGTTACGAGCAGTACTTC
CASSPRGTGSYEQYF
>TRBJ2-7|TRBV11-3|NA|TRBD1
TGTGCCAGCAGCCGGGGACAGGGCTACGAGCAGTACTTC
CASSRGQGYEQYF
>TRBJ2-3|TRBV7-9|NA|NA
TGTGCCAGCAGGTCTGAGGGGGGGAGCATGTATACGCAGTATTTT
CASRSEGGSMYTQYF
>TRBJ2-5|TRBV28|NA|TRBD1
TGTGCCAGCAGCGGGACAGGGGGGGGAGAGACCCAGTACTTC
CASSGTGGGETQYF
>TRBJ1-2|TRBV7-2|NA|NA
TGTGCCAGCAGCTTAGGGGGCAGGGACTATGGCTACACCTTC
CASSLGGRDYGYTF
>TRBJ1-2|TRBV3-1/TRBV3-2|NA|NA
TGTGCCAGCAGCCGAAGACAGACAGTTAAGTCCGGCGGCTACACCTTC
CASSRRQTVKSGGYTF
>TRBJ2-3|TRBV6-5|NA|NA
TGTGCCAGCAGTTACGGCGGCTCCTCCACAGATACGCAGTATTTT
CASSYGGSSTDTQYF
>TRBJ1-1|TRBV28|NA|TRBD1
TGTGCCAGCAGTCCACAGGGGAAGAGAGGCACTGAAGCTTTCTTT
CASSPQGKRGTEAFF
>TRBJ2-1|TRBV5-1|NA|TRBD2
TGCGCCAGCAGCTTGAATAGCGGGGGCCCTCTGACGAATGAGCAGTTCTTC
CASSLNSGGPLTNEQFF
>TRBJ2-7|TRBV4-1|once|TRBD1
TGCGCCAGCGGGGTAACCGGGACAGGGTCCTACGAGCAGTACTTC
CASGVTGTGSYEQYF
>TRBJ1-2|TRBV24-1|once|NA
TGTGCCACCAGTGATTCGCCGGGTCCCTATGGCTACATCTTC
CATSDSPGPYGYIF
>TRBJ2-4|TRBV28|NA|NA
TGTGCCAGCGTAGGACACCTAGCCAAAAACATTCAGTACTTC
CASVGHLAKNIQYF
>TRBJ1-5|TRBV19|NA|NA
TGTGCCAGTAGTATCCCTTTGGGCCCGGGGAGTAATCAGCCCCAGCATTTT
CASSIPLGPGSNQPQHF
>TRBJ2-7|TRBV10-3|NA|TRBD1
TGTGCCATCAGGCCGGACAGGGGCCGAGCGGGGATCTCCTACGAGCAGTACTTC
CAIRPDRGRAGISYEQYF
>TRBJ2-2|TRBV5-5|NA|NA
TGTGCCAGCAGCCCCAAAGTCCAGGTAGACGGGGAGCTGTTTTTT
CASSPKVQVDGELFF
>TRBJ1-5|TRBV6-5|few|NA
TGTGCCAGCACGGTGGTATATAGCAATCAGCCCCAGCATTTT
CASTVVYSNQPQHF
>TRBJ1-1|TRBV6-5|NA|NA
TGTGCCAGCAGTTACCTAGGTCAGAACACTGAAGCTTTCTTT
CASSYLGQNTEAFF
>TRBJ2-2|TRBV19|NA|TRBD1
TGTGCCGGGGGGACAGGGGATCCCGGGGAGCTGTTTTTT
CAGGTGDPGELFF
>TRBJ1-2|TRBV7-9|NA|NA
TGTGCCAGCAGCTTAGAGTCGGGGAGCTATGGCTACACCTTC
CASSLESGSYGYTF
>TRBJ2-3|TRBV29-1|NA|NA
TGCAGCGGGGGCACTCTAGATACGCAGTATTTT
CSGGTLDTQYF
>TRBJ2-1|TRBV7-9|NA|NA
TGTGCCAGCCGCTCGCAGGCATTGAATGAGCAGTTCTTC
CASRSQALNEQFF
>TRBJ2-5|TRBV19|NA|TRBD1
TGTGCCAGTAGTATTCGACAGGGGGCCGCAGAGACCCAGTACTTC
CASSIRQGAAETQYF
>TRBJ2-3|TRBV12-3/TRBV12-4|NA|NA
TGTGCCAGCAGTCGGGACACCTATACGCAGTATTTT
CASSRDTYTQYF